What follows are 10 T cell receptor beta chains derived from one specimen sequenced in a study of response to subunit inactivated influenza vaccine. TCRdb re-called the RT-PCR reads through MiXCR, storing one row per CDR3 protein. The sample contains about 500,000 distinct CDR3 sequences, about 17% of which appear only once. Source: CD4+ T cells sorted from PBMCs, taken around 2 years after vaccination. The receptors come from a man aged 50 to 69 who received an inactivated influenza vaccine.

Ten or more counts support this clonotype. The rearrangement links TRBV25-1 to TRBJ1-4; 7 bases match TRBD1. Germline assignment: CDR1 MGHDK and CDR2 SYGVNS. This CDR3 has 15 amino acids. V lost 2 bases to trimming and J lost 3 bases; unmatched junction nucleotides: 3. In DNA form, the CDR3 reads TGTGCCAGCAGTGAAGCGACAGGGTCTAATGAAAAACTGTTTTTT. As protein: CASSEATGSNEKLFF.

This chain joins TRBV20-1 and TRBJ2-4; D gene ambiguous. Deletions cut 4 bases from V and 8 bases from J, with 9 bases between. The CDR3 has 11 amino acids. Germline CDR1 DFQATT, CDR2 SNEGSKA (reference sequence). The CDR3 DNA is TGCAGTGCTACCCAGCCGGACATTCAGTACTTC. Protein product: CSATQPDIQYF.

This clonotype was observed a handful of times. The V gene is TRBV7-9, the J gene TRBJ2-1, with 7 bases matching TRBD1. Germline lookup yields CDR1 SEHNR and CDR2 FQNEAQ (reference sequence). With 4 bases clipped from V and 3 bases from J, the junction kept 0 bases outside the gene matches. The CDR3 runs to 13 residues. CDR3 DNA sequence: TGTGCCAGCAGCTGGACAGGCTACAATGAGCAGTTCTTC. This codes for CASSWTGYNEQFF.

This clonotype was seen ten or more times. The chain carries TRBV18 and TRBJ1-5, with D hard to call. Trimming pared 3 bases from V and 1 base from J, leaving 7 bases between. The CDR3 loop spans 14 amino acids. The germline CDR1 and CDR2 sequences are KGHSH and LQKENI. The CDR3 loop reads CASSPAVSNQPQHF. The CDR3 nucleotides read TGTGCCAGCTCACCTGCGGTGAGCAATCAGCCCCAGCATTTT.

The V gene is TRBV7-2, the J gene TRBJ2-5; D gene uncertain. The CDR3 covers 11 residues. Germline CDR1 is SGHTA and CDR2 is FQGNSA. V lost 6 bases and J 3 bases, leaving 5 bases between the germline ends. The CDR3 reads CASRIEETQYF. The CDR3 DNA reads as TGTGCCAGCAGGATCGAAGAGACCCAGTACTTC.

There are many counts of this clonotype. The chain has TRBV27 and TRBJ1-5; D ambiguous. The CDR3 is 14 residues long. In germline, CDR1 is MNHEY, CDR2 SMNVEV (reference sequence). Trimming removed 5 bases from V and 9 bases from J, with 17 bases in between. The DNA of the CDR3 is TGTGCCAGCAGTCCCGGGGATCTGGATGGGCCCCAGCATTTT. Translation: CASSPGDLDGPQHF.

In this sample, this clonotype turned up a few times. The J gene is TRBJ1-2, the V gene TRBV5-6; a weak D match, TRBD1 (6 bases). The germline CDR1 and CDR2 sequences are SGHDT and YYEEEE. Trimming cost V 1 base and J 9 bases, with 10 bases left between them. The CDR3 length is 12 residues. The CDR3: CASSLNTGSYTF. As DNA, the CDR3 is TGTGCCAGCAGCTTGAATACAGGGAGCTACACCTTC.

CDR3 residues: CASSQDTPQGLDLSSRYEQYF. The CDR3, as DNA: TGCGCCAGCAGCCAAGATACGCCCCAGGGCCTAGACCTATCATCCCGCTACGAGCAGTACTTC. This chain uses TRBV4-1 with TRBJ2-7; D perhaps matches TRBD1 (5 bases). The CDR3 has 21 residues. V was shortened by 0 bases and J by 3 bases, with 30 bases between the two germline ends. CDR1 and CDR2 (germline): MGHRA, YSYEKL.

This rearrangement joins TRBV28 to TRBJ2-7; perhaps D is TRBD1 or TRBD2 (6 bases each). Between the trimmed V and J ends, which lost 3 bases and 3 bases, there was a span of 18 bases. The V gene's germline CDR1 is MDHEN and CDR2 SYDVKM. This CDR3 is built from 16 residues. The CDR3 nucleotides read TGTGCCAGCAGTTTGATGGGCAGGAGGGGGAACTACGAGCAGTACTTC. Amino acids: CASSLMGRRGNYEQYF.

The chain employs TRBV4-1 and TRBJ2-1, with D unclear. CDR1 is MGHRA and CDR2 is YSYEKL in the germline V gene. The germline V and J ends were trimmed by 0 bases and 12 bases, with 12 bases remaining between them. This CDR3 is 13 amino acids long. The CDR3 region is CASSQEPGYRQFF. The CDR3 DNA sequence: TGCGCCAGCAGCCAAGAACCGGGCTACCGGCAGTTCTTC.